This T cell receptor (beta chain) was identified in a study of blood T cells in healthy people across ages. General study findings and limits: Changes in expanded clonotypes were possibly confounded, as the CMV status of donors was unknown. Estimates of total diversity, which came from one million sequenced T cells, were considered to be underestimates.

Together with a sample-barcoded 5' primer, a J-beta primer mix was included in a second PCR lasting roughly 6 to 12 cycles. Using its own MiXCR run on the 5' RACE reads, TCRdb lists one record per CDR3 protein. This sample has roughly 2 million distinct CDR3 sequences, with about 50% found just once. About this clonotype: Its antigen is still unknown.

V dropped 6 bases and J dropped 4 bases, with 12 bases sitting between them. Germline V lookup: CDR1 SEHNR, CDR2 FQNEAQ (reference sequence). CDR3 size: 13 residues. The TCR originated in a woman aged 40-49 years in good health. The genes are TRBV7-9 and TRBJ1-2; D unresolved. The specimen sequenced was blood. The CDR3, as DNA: TGTGCCAGCAGGGCGGACGTAATCTATGGCTACACCTTC. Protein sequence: CASRADVIYGYTF.